The present T cell receptor beta chain was sequenced within a study of shared T cell receptors in the human thymus. The CDR3 length is 15 residues. CDR1 is SQVTM and CDR2 is ANQGSEA in the germline V gene. V lost 6 bases and J lost 3, with 18 bases in between. TCRdb's copy holds only in-frame clones and misses some; the assay was immunoSEQ multiplex PCR. The data hold 540,000 or so clones, with approximately 80% observed a single time. The sample was also linked to a second study, of human thymus T cells.

The source material was thymocytes. The sequence was obtained from a boy younger than two with a congenital heart defect. The chain carries TRBV29-1 and TRBJ2-4; D is perhaps TRBD2 (5 bases). The CDR3 protein is CSVRSVLGSKNIQYF. The DNA for the CDR3 is TGCAGCGTCCGCAGTGTGTTAGGGAGCAAAAACATTCAGTACTTC.